A single sample gave rise to the 4 T cell receptor beta chains below, sequenced in a study of cytomegalovirus exposure and HLA in healthy donors. Assay used: immunoSEQ multiplex PCR; TCRdb lists only in-frame clones, some missing. The sample has some 260,000 clones; less than 90% are singletons. Sequenced input: PBMCs. The receptors shown here come from a man younger than 30 in good health and CMV-seropositive.

This chain joins TRBV5-5 and TRBJ2-7, with D unresolved. V lost 3 bases and J 0 bases, leaving 7 bases between the germline ends. Germline V gene data show CDR1 as SGHKS and CDR2 as YYEKEE (reference sequence). This CDR3 spans 13 amino acids. CDR3 sequence: CASSSADSYEQYF. The CDR3 DNA reads TGTGCCAGCAGCTCGGCAGACTCCTACGAGCAGTACTTC.

V and J are TRBV9 and TRBJ2-3, with TRBD2 matching 9 bases. CDR1 is SGDLS, CDR2 YYNGEE, per germline. The CDR3 sequence is 16 residues long. With 3 bases clipped from V and 2 bases from J, the junction kept 7 bases outside the gene matches. CDR3 sequence reads: CASSAAGTSFTDTQYF. The CDR3 DNA is TGTGCCAGCAGCGCCGCCGGGACTAGCTTCACAGATACGCAGTATTTT.

This chain links TRBV7-9 with TRBJ1-2; weak D call: TRBD1 (6 bases). This CDR3 is 14 amino acids long. The germline gives CDR1 SEHNR, CDR2 FQNEAQ (reference sequence). V was pared by 5 bases and J by 4 bases, with 14 bases between. CDR3 in amino acids: CASSPGLTGYGYTF. In DNA, the CDR3 is TGTGCCAGCAGCCCGGGACTGACAGGCTATGGCTACACCTTC.

This chain connects TRBV20-1 to TRBJ2-5, with D possibly matching TRBD2 (5 bases). V was pared by 8 bases and J by 6 bases, with 13 bases between. CDR1 and CDR2 from the germline V gene are DFQATT and SNEGSKA (reference sequence). The CDR3 runs to 11 residues. The CDR3 DNA is TGCAGTACCAGCCGGGGTCAGACCCAGTACTTC. Amino acids: CSTSRGQTQYF.